These T cell receptor beta chains were read from a single sample in a study of shared clonotypes between healthy human individuals. Data came from immunoSEQ multiplex PCR; TCRdb stores just in-frame clones and leaves some out. The table shows fewer than 600,000 clones, with about four fifths occurring only once. Material for sequencing was PBMCs. These receptors were collected from a woman in her thirties or forties in good health. Some clones in this sample may be carry-over from other donors' samples. CDR3s include the opening cysteine and the closing phenylalanine or tryptophan. Each record gives: clone size, J gene, D gene, V gene, CDR3 DNA, CDR3 protein. D genes are given only for firm matches. A row's size may be missing; if present it is once, few, many or a size class.

size: NA
J: TRBJ2-2
D: TRBD1
V: TRBV28
DNA: TGTGCCAGCAGTTTAGTCGGAGAGGGGGCGCGGACCGGGGAGCTGTTTTTT
CDR3: CASSLVGEGARTGELFF

size: few
J: TRBJ1-2
D: NA
V: TRBV28
DNA: TGTGCCAGCAGCCCAGGACATTTTTATGGCTACACCTTC
CDR3: CASSPGHFYGYTF

size: NA
J: TRBJ2-3
D: TRBD2
V: TRBV7-9
DNA: TGTGCCAGCGGGACTACCCCGGATACGCAGTATTTT
CDR3: CASGTTPDTQYF

size: few
J: TRBJ2-1
D: NA
V: TRBV27
DNA: TGTGCCAGCAACCTACAGGGAACTATCTCCTACAATGAGCAGTTCTTC
CDR3: CASNLQGTISYNEQFF

size: NA
J: TRBJ2-5
D: TRBD2
V: TRBV10-3
DNA: TGTGCCATCAGGCTAGCGGGAGGAGAGACCCAGTACTTC
CDR3: CAIRLAGGETQYF

size: NA
J: TRBJ2-7
D: NA
V: TRBV28
DNA: TGTGCCAGCAGCACCGGTGGAGAGGGATCGCGGGAGCAGTACTTC
CDR3: CASSTGGEGSREQYF

size: NA
J: TRBJ2-3
D: TRBD2
V: TRBV5-1
DNA: TGCGCCAGCAGCTCGGGACTAGGCACAGATACGCAGTATTTT
CDR3: CASSSGLGTDTQYF

size: NA
J: TRBJ2-1
D: NA
V: TRBV18
DNA: TGTGCCAGCTCAGCACAAGGGCAGGGAGTCAATGAGCAGTTCTTC
CDR3: CASSAQGQGVNEQFF

size: NA
J: TRBJ2-6
D: TRBD1
V: TRBV10-3
DNA: TGTGCCATCAGCCGGACAGGGGGCAGGTCTGGGGCCAACGTCCTGACTTTC
CDR3: CAISRTGGRSGANVLTF

size: NA
J: TRBJ1-4
D: NA
V: TRBV25-1
DNA: TGTGCCAGCAGTCCCCGGTCGCCATCAAATGAAAAACTGTTTTTT
CDR3: CASSPRSPSNEKLFF

size: NA
J: TRBJ2-7
D: NA
V: TRBV18
DNA: TGTGCCAGCTCACCTAAAGACGGATCCTACGAGCAGTACTTC
CDR3: CASSPKDGSYEQYF

size: NA
J: TRBJ1-2
D: TRBD1
V: TRBV28
DNA: TGTGCCAGCAGTTTAGTAGGGGGCGCGGGTGGCTACACCTTC
CDR3: CASSLVGGAGGYTF

size: NA
J: TRBJ1-5
D: NA
V: TRBV2
DNA: TGTGCCAGCTCAATTAGCAATCAGCCCCAGCATTTT
CDR3: CASSISNQPQHF

size: NA
J: TRBJ2-7
D: TRBD2
V: TRBV7-3
DNA: TGTGCCAGCAGCTTAAGCGGGAGTGAGACCTACGAGCAGTACTTC
CDR3: CASSLSGSETYEQYF

size: NA
J: TRBJ2-7
D: NA
V: TRBV5-4
DNA: TGTGCCAGCAGCTTGGATCTAGCCGGTGAGCAGTACTTC
CDR3: CASSLDLAGEQYF

size: NA
J: TRBJ1-2
D: NA
V: TRBV4-2
DNA: TGTGCCAGCAGCCAAGTAGCTCGGCGGCAGGGTCGAGACTATGGCTACACCTTC
CDR3: CASSQVARRQGRDYGYTF

size: NA
J: TRBJ2-1
D: TRBD2
V: TRBV5-5
DNA: TGTGCCAGCAGCCGACAGCGGGGGCTCGGGTACAATGAGCAGTTCTTC
CDR3: CASSRQRGLGYNEQFF

size: NA
J: TRBJ1-2
D: NA
V: TRBV18
DNA: TGTGCCAGCTCATCGAACAGGGATAACTATGGCTACACCTTC
CDR3: CASSSNRDNYGYTF

size: once
J: TRBJ2-3
D: NA
V: TRBV2
DNA: TGTGCCAGCAGGCTAGAGATCACAGATACGCAGTATTTT
CDR3: CASRLEITDTQYF

size: NA
J: TRBJ2-1
D: TRBD2
V: TRBV2
DNA: TGTGCCAGCGGGGGGGAGTTCTACAATGAGCAGTTCTTC
CDR3: CASGGEFYNEQFF

size: NA
J: TRBJ2-7
D: NA
V: TRBV6-4
DNA: TGTGCCAGCGCCGGTCACTCCTACGAGCAGTACTTC
CDR3: CASAGHSYEQYF

size: few
J: TRBJ2-7
D: NA
V: TRBV5-1
DNA: TGCGCCAGCAGCTTGAGGCAGGGTAAGCACGAGCAGTACTTC
CDR3: CASSLRQGKHEQYF

size: NA
J: TRBJ2-5
D: TRBD1
V: TRBV2
DNA: TGTGCCAGCAGTTCACAGGGGACCCAAGAGACCCAGTACTTC
CDR3: CASSSQGTQETQYF

size: NA
J: TRBJ2-2
D: NA
V: TRBV7-2
DNA: TGTGCCAGCAGCTTAGCGCGGTTGGGCTTACTGAACACCGGGGAGCTGTTTTTT
CDR3: CASSLARLGLLNTGELFF

size: NA
J: TRBJ2-5
D: TRBD1
V: TRBV7-9
DNA: TGTGCCAGCAGCTTAGGCCGACAGGGTGCACAAGAGACCCAGTACTTC
CDR3: CASSLGRQGAQETQYF

size: NA
J: TRBJ1-2
D: NA
V: TRBV28
DNA: TGTGCCAGCAGTTTAGAGGGACACACGGTTTATGGCTACACCTTC
CDR3: CASSLEGHTVYGYTF

size: NA
J: TRBJ1-2
D: TRBD1
V: TRBV15
DNA: TGTGCCACCAGCAGAGATAAAGGGACAGGCTGGTATGGCTACACCTTC
CDR3: CATSRDKGTGWYGYTF

size: NA
J: TRBJ1-2
D: NA
V: TRBV13
DNA: TGTGCCAGCAGCCGTCGACAGGCCCTTGGCTACACCTTC
CDR3: CASSRRQALGYTF

size: NA
J: TRBJ2-2
D: TRBD2
V: TRBV6-5
DNA: TGTGCCAGCAGTTCCGGACTAGCAGAAACCGGGGAGCTGTTTTTT
CDR3: CASSSGLAETGELFF

size: NA
J: TRBJ2-7
D: TRBD2
V: TRBV5-4
DNA: TGTGCCAGCAGCTTGGGATTAGCGGGTCATAGCTCCTACGAGCAGTACTTC
CDR3: CASSLGLAGHSSYEQYF

size: NA
J: TRBJ2-7
D: TRBD2
V: TRBV7-2
DNA: TGTGCCAGCAGCCTCACTAGCGGGAGTACCTACGAGCAGTACTTC
CDR3: CASSLTSGSTYEQYF

size: NA
J: TRBJ2-2
D: NA
V: TRBV19
DNA: TGTGCCAGTAGTACAAGAGGGGACACCGGGGAGCTGTTTTTT
CDR3: CASSTRGDTGELFF

size: NA
J: TRBJ1-5
D: TRBD1
V: TRBV4-2
DNA: TGTGCCAGCAGCCAAGAGGGGCGACAGGGGGCATGGCAGCCCCAGCATTTT
CDR3: CASSQEGRQGAWQPQHF

size: NA
J: TRBJ2-1
D: NA
V: TRBV4-3
DNA: TGCGCCAGCAGCCACAATCCGGGACTTCCTTCCTCCTACAATGAGCAGTTCTTC
CDR3: CASSHNPGLPSSYNEQFF

size: NA
J: TRBJ2-5
D: NA
V: TRBV18
DNA: TGTGCCAGCTCACCACGGGACGGGGAGACCCAGTACTTC
CDR3: CASSPRDGETQYF

size: NA
J: TRBJ1-5
D: TRBD1
V: TRBV6-5
DNA: TGTGCCAGCAGGGCTATACAGGGGGGCAATCAGCCCCAGCATTTT
CDR3: CASRAIQGGNQPQHF

size: many
J: TRBJ2-7
D: NA
V: TRBV5-4
DNA: TGTGCCAGCAGCTTGGGGACAGACACCTACGAGCAGTACTTC
CDR3: CASSLGTDTYEQYF

size: NA
J: TRBJ1-6
D: NA
V: TRBV29-1
DNA: TGCAGCGTTCGGACAGACCCGAATTCACCCCTCCACTTT
CDR3: CSVRTDPNSPLHF

size: NA
J: TRBJ1-2
D: NA
V: TRBV7-3
DNA: TGTGCCAGCAGCCCCGACAGAAACTATGGCTACACCTTC
CDR3: CASSPDRNYGYTF

size: NA
J: TRBJ2-7
D: TRBD1
V: TRBV5-1
DNA: TGCGCCAGCAGCCCGCGACAGGGGGCTTACGAGCAGTACTTC
CDR3: CASSPRQGAYEQYF

size: NA
J: TRBJ2-1
D: NA
V: TRBV4-3
DNA: TGCGCCAGCAGCCAATTCCCGGGCTCCTACAATGAGCAGTTCTTC
CDR3: CASSQFPGSYNEQFF

size: NA
J: TRBJ2-2
D: TRBD2
V: TRBV6-6
DNA: TGTGCCAGCAGCCTTCTGGGACTAGCGGGAACCGGGGAGCTGTTTTTT
CDR3: CASSLLGLAGTGELFF

size: few
J: TRBJ2-2
D: NA
V: TRBV19
DNA: TGTGCCAGTAGTATGTTTCGCGGGGAGCTGTTTTTT
CDR3: CASSMFRGELFF

size: NA
J: TRBJ1-4
D: NA
V: TRBV7-8
DNA: TGTGCCAGCAGCGGACGGACCGACGCCGGTAATGAAAAACTGTTTTTT
CDR3: CASSGRTDAGNEKLFF

size: NA
J: TRBJ2-3
D: TRBD2
V: TRBV7-6
DNA: TGTGCCAGCAGCTTAGGAATTAATAGCGGGAGCCCCACAGATACGCAGTATTTT
CDR3: CASSLGINSGSPTDTQYF

size: NA
J: TRBJ1-1
D: NA
V: TRBV9
DNA: TGTGCCAGCAGCCCCCCCGGGGGACCTGAAGCTTTCTTT
CDR3: CASSPPGGPEAFF

size: NA
J: TRBJ2-1
D: NA
V: TRBV5-1
DNA: TGCGCCAGCAGCTTGACCGGAACCTACAATGAGCAGTTCTTC
CDR3: CASSLTGTYNEQFF

size: NA
J: TRBJ2-7
D: TRBD2
V: TRBV5-1
DNA: TGCGCCAGCAGTTTCGACGGACTAGATACCTACGAGCAGTACTTC
CDR3: CASSFDGLDTYEQYF

size: NA
J: TRBJ2-3
D: NA
V: TRBV15
DNA: TGTGCCACCAGCAGAGATCTAAGCGCCCCAGATACGCAGTATTTT
CDR3: CATSRDLSAPDTQYF

size: NA
J: TRBJ2-3
D: NA
V: TRBV5-5
DNA: TGTGCCAGCAGCGCTACGGGACTGCCCACAGATACGCAGTATTTT
CDR3: CASSATGLPTDTQYF

size: NA
J: TRBJ2-1
D: TRBD2
V: TRBV7-9
DNA: TGTGCCAGCAGCTCACTAGCGGGAGTCTACAATGAGCAGTTCTTC
CDR3: CASSSLAGVYNEQFF

size: few
J: TRBJ2-7
D: NA
V: TRBV9
DNA: TGTGCCAGCAGCGTAGACGGGTATCCGGTCGAGCAGTACTTC
CDR3: CASSVDGYPVEQYF